This is a list of T cell receptor beta chains from one sample in a study of cytomegalovirus exposure and HLA in healthy donors. The repertoire was sequenced with immunoSEQ multiplex PCR; TCRdb's copy has only in-frame clones and lacks some. The sample yields around 100,000 clones, 60% to 85% seen once. Sequencing was carried out using PBMCs. These receptors were collected from a woman aged 35 to 49 in good health and CMV-seropositive. Each CDR3 is given with its conserved first and last residue. The D gene is left open where the match is weak. Only some rows state a clone size, as once, few, many or a class for expanded clones.

few TRBJ2-2 TRBV29-1 TRBD1 CSAGTGATGELFF TGCAGCGCAGGGACAGGAGCGACCGGGGAGCTGTTTTTT
NA TRBJ2-7 TRBV28 NA CASSFVRAPHEQYF TGTGCCAGCAGTTTCGTGAGGGCTCCGCACGAGCAGTACTTC
NA TRBJ1-1 TRBV10-3 TRBD1 CAISEGTGTEAFF TGTGCCATCAGTGAGGGGACAGGGACTGAAGCTTTCTTT
NA TRBJ2-1 TRBV28 TRBD1 CASSLGQGANEQFF TGTGCCAGCAGTTTGGGGCAGGGGGCGAATGAGCAGTTCTTC
NA TRBJ2-7 TRBV7-8 TRBD1 CASRAGTGGYEQYF TGTGCCAGCAGGGCCGGGACAGGGGGCTACGAGCAGTACTTC
NA TRBJ2-7 TRBV7-3 NA CASSSYSRPYEQYF TGTGCCAGCAGCTCTTACAGCCGTCCCTACGAGCAGTACTTC
NA TRBJ2-3 TRBV5-6 NA CASSPLGASTDTQYF TGTGCCAGCAGTCCCTTAGGGGCTAGCACAGATACGCAGTATTTT
once TRBJ2-7 TRBV19 NA CASSTGVASYEQYF TGTGCCAGTAGTACAGGGGTAGCTTCCTACGAGCAGTACTTC
NA TRBJ2-5 TRBV2 NA CASSEAQGSQGLSETQYF TGTGCCAGCAGTGAAGCGCAGGGGTCCCAGGGGTTGAGTGAGACCCAGTACTTC
NA TRBJ2-4 TRBV2 NA CASSEVRVLAKNIQYF TGTGCCAGCAGTGAAGTCAGGGTACTAGCCAAAAACATTCAGTACTTC
NA TRBJ2-7 TRBV5-6 TRBD1 CASSPGGSYEQYF TGTGCCAGCAGCCCAGGGGGATCCTACGAGCAGTACTTC
NA TRBJ2-3 TRBV19 NA CASMEGADGTDTQYF TGTGCCAGTATGGAGGGGGCTGATGGCACAGATACGCAGTATTTT
NA TRBJ1-2 TRBV9 NA CASSVVERYGYTF TGTGCCAGCAGCGTAGTAGAGCGGTATGGCTACACCTTC